This TCR beta chain was obtained from a study of human T cells and chemical hapten exposure. Study background: Cases of alopecia areata, totalis or universalis occurred in a predominantly female patient group.

Study-level findings and limits: Patch test score was positively correlated with the counts of TCRs that had expanded at PT1.

Time point described: pre-sensitization, week 0. Treatment here: therapeutic diphenylcyclopropenone sensitization with weekly scalp DPC. Germline CDR1 reads SGHRS; CDR2 reads YFSETQ. Trimming cost V 4 bases and J 5 bases; bases outside gene matches: 9. CDR3 length: 15 amino acids. This clonotype was seen a few times. Its target is unknown. In the library, unique molecular identifiers were attached to individual cDNA molecules. As processed by the authors: The number of TCRs in each sample had a median of approximately 96,000 and spanned roughly 20,000 to 750,000. TCRdb fed the RACE reads into MiXCR, producing one record per CDR3 protein. The V and J calls and clone size are TCRdb's, not the authors'. The sample lists under 300,000 distinct CDR3 sequences, approximately 8.4% occurring once.

This TCR was recovered from a woman in her thirties or forties with alopecia areata. Some clones in this sample may be carry-over from other donors' samples. Specimen: whole blood, collected in connection with sensitization to the hapten diphenylcyclopropenone (DPC). This chain links TRBV5-1 with TRBJ2-4, with 7 bases lining up with TRBD2. The CDR3 DNA sequence: TGCGCCAGCAGCCCCCTGGCGGGAGCGGAAAACATTCAGTACTTC. It translates to CASSPLAGAENIQYF.